This is a list of T cell receptor beta chains from one sample in a study of CD8 T cells in Susac syndrome. TCRdb reprocessed the immunoSEQ multiplex PCR reads via MiXCR and lists one record per CDR3 protein. The sample holds 150,000 to 200,000 distinct CDR3 sequences, just under 95% seen once. Sequencing input: CD4+ T cells from PBMCs. The receptor set was obtained from a human donor in good health. The CDR3 runs from the conserved cysteine through the conserved F or W. A D gene is named only where the DNA matches it firmly. Part of the rows lack a size; the others show once, few, many or a class for expanded clones.

clone_size | d_call | j_call | cdr3_length | v_call | cdr3_aa | cdr3_nt
NA | NA | TRBJ2-1 | 15 | TRBV15 | CATSGDPGDYNEQFF | TGTGCCACCAGTGGAGATCCAGGGGACTACAATGAGCAGTTCTTC
NA | NA | TRBJ2-3 | 13 | TRBV24-1 | CATSDPSQDTQYF | TGTGCCACCAGTGATCCCAGTCAGGATACGCAGTATTTT
once | NA | TRBJ1-2 | 13 | TRBV18 | CASSPKGALGYTF | TGTGCCAGCTCTCCTAAGGGCGCCCTTGGCTACACCTTC
NA | TRBD1 | TRBJ2-7 | 15 | TRBV7-2 | CASSPTGGASYEQYF | TGTGCCAGCAGCCCTACAGGGGGCGCATCCTACGAGCAGTACTTC
NA | NA | TRBJ2-3 | 14 | TRBV24-1 | CATGDNGHTDTQYF | TGTGCCACCGGTGATAATGGACACACAGATACGCAGTATTTT
NA | TRBD2 | TRBJ2-3 | 17 | TRBV7-8 | CASSYGWTSGGGHTQYF | TGTGCCAGCAGCTATGGATGGACTAGCGGGGGGGGTCATACGCAGTATTTT
NA | NA | TRBJ2-1 | 13 | TRBV5-1 | CASRRTGNHEQFF | TGCGCCAGCAGGCGTACAGGGAACCATGAGCAGTTCTTC
NA | NA | TRBJ1-1 | 15 | TRBV25-1 | CASSDPTGGDTEAFF | TGTGCCAGCAGTGACCCGACTGGAGGGGACACTGAAGCTTTCTTT
NA | TRBD2 | TRBJ2-3 | 16 | TRBV6-5 | CASSYSRGTSSTQRYF | TGTGCCAGCAGTTACTCTCGGGGGACTAGCTCCACTCAACGGTATTTT
NA | NA | TRBJ1-5 | 15 | TRBV7-2 | CASSPGPGGNQPQHF | TGTGCCAGCAGCCCCGGGCCTGGGGGCAATCAGCCCCAGCATTTT
NA | NA | TRBJ1-1 | 12 | TRBV7-2 | CASSFYRSQAFF | TGTGCCAGCAGCTTCTACAGAAGTCAAGCTTTCTTT
NA | NA | TRBJ2-5 | 15 | TRBV3-1 | CASSPPTTSQATQYF | TGTGCCAGCAGCCCGCCGACTACCTCCCAGGCCACCCAGTACTTC
NA | NA | TRBJ2-7 | 16 | TRBV6-5 | CASSYKAGDVPYEQYF | TGTGCCAGCAGTTACAAGGCAGGGGACGTTCCCTACGAGCAGTACTTC
NA | NA | TRBJ1-5 | 12 | TRBV30 | CALGHANQPQHF | TGTGCCTTGGGACACGCCAATCAGCCCCAGCATTTT
NA | TRBD2 | TRBJ2-1 | 17 | TRBV20-1 | CSARAAGGPSSYNEQFF | TGCAGTGCTAGGGCAGCGGGGGGGCCGAGCTCCTACAATGAGCAGTTCTTC
NA | NA | TRBJ2-3 | 16 | TRBV4-2 | CASSQELVFSTDTQYF | TGTGCCAGCAGCCAAGAGCTAGTCTTCTCCACAGATACGCAGTATTTT
NA | NA | TRBJ2-3 | 19 | TRBV7-9 | CASSFPLTDGHSSTDTQYF | TGTGCCAGCAGCTTTCCCCTGACCGACGGACACTCTAGCACAGATACGCAGTATTTT
NA | TRBD1 | TRBJ2-1 | 15 | TRBV4-3 | CASSLGTETYNEQFF | TGCGCCAGCAGCCTCGGGACAGAGACCTACAATGAGCAGTTCTTC
NA | NA | TRBJ2-1 | 13 | TRBV20-1 | CSADKDPYNEQFF | TGCAGTGCGGACAAAGACCCTTACAATGAGCAGTTCTTC
NA | NA | TRBJ2-5 | 15 | TRBV20-1 | CSARDNLAVQETQYF | TGCAGTGCTAGAGATAATTTGGCAGTTCAAGAGACCCAGTACTTC
NA | NA | TRBJ1-6 | 14 | TRBV4-1 | CASSQDDQGTPLHF | TGCGCCAGCAGCCAAGATGATCAGGGCACACCCCTCCACTTT
few | NA | TRBJ1-1 | 13 | TRBV3-1 | CASSPRVGTEAFF | TGTGCCAGCAGCCCTCGCGTGGGTACTGAAGCTTTCTTT
NA | TRBD1 | TRBJ2-7 | 15 | TRBV20-1 | CSAAGGDRISTKQYF | TGCAGTGCTGCCGGCGGGGACAGGATATCTACGAAGCAGTACTTC
NA | NA | TRBJ2-5 | 15 | TRBV3-1 | CASSQGQGRAETQYF | TGTGCCAGCAGCCAAGGACAGGGGAGGGCCGAGACCCAGTACTTC
NA | TRBD1 | TRBJ2-3 | 14 | TRBV5-1 | CASRPGQGADTQYF | TGCGCCAGCAGACCGGGACAGGGGGCAGATACGCAGTATTTT
NA | NA | TRBJ1-2 | 14 | TRBV3-1 | CASSQWQGNYGYTF | TGTGCCAGCAGCCAATGGCAGGGGAACTATGGCTACACCTTC
NA | NA | TRBJ2-3 | 15 | TRBV10-3 | CAISERGGSTDTQYF | TGTGCCATCAGTGAGCGAGGGGGAAGCACAGATACGCAGTATTTT
NA | TRBD2 | TRBJ2-1 | 14 | TRBV19 | CASSPGLLYNEQFF | TGTGCCAGTAGTCCGGGACTATTGTACAATGAGCAGTTCTTC
NA | NA | TRBJ2-7 | 14 | TRBV6-6 | CASSYVVSGYEQYF | TGTGCCAGCAGTTACGTTGTTTCGGGGTACGAGCAGTACTTC
NA | NA | TRBJ2-3 | 13 | TRBV6-6 | CASKDSRTDTQYF | TGTGCCAGCAAGGACAGCCGCACAGATACGCAGTATTTT
NA | NA | TRBJ1-4 | 15 | TRBV12-3/TRBV12-4 | CASSPSTDFYEKLFF | TGTGCCAGCAGTCCCTCGACGGACTTTTATGAAAAACTGTTTTTT
NA | NA | TRBJ2-5 | 13 | TRBV20-1 | CSAKQGGRETQYF | TGCAGTGCTAAACAGGGGGGGAGAGAGACCCAGTACTTC
NA | TRBD2 | TRBJ2-1 | 14 | TRBV5-4 | CASSLSSGHNEQFF | TGTGCCAGCAGCTTGAGTAGCGGGCACAATGAGCAGTTCTTC
NA | NA | TRBJ2-3 | 15 | TRBV5-6 | CASSAGRRNTDTQYF | TGTGCCAGCAGCGCGGGACGGAGGAACACAGATACGCAGTATTTT
NA | NA | TRBJ2-5 | 12 | TRBV20-1 | CSARVAGATQYF | TGCAGTGCTAGAGTTGCGGGGGCAACCCAGTACTTC
once | NA | TRBJ2-1 | 15 | TRBV7-9 | CASSLAAATYNEQFF | TGTGCCAGCAGCTTAGCAGCGGCGACATACAATGAGCAGTTCTTC
NA | NA | TRBJ1-2 | 12 | TRBV7-6 | CASSLRGDGYTF | TGTGCCAGCAGCTTGCGGGGAGATGGCTACACCTTC
NA | NA | TRBJ2-3 | 14 | TRBV10-3 | CAISAKAGADTQYF | TGTGCCATCAGTGCCAAAGCCGGGGCGGATACGCAGTATTTT
NA | TRBD2 | TRBJ2-5 | 12 | TRBV10-3 | CAISAGGETQYF | TGTGCCATCAGTGCCGGGGGGGAGACCCAGTACTTC
NA | NA | TRBJ2-3 | 14 | TRBV3-1 | CASSQDQVLDTQYF | TGTGCCAGCAGCCAAGATCAGGTGCTCGATACGCAGTATTTT
NA | NA | TRBJ2-2 | 14 | TRBV20-1 | CSASIRGATGELFF | TGCAGTGCTAGTATTCGGGGGGCCACCGGGGAGCTGTTTTTT
NA | NA | TRBJ1-1 | 14 | TRBV4-3 | CASSQDYRDTEAFF | TGCGCCAGCAGCCAAGATTACCGGGACACTGAAGCTTTCTTT
NA | NA | TRBJ1-1 | 13 | TRBV5-4 | CASSLFGYTEAFF | TGTGCCAGCAGCTTGTTTGGTTACACTGAAGCTTTCTTT
NA | NA | TRBJ2-7 | 13 | TRBV5-1 | CASSLQGFYEQYF | TGCGCCAGCAGCTTACAGGGATTCTACGAGCAGTACTTC
NA | NA | TRBJ2-1 | 12 | TRBV20-1 | CRADSLYNEQFF | TGCAGGGCGGACTCCCTCTACAATGAGCAGTTCTTC
once | TRBD1 | TRBJ2-7 | 15 | TRBV7-8 | CASSLARRQGYEQYF | TGTGCCAGCAGCTTAGCGAGGCGACAGGGCTACGAGCAGTACTTC
NA | NA | TRBJ1-2 | 13 | TRBV24-1 | CATRATGGYGYTF | TGTGCCACCAGGGCCACAGGCGGCTATGGCTACACCTTC
NA | TRBD1 | TRBJ1-2 | 14 | TRBV3-1 | CASSPRQGGNGYTF | TGTGCCAGCAGCCCGAGACAGGGAGGGAATGGCTACACCTTC